The present entry profiles one T cell receptor (beta chain) with its context. Its antigen remains unidentified. These data are taken from a study of cytomegalovirus exposure and HLA in healthy donors. Study summary: Unique TCRs from HLA-typed donors, around 79 million of them, were held in an early data release.

From germline, CDR1 is DFQATT and CDR2 SNEGSKA (reference sequence). Deletions cut 3 bases from V and 8 bases from J, with 10 bases between. CDR3 length: 11 amino acids. Study-wide points: Presence/absence results assume similar sequencing depth per donor, which may not hold.

PCR employed 60 Vbeta and 13 Jbeta primers. This table comes from immunoSEQ multiplex PCR, and its TCRdb copy is limited to in-frame clones, with some not included. The sample has 85,000 to 100,000 clones; about 81% are singletons. The gene calls are TRBV20-1 and TRBJ1-2; maybe TRBD1 (6 bases). Sequencing was carried out using PBMCs. The origin of this receptor is a woman between 35 and 50 years old in good health and CMV-seropositive. CDR3 coding DNA: TGCAGTGCTAGCACAGGGCGCGGCTACACCTTC. Amino acids: CSASTGRGYTF.